This is a list of T cell receptor beta chains from one sample in a study of T cell responses to AZD1222 COVID-19 vaccine. The data were produced by immunoSEQ multiplex PCR, yet TCRdb's version contains in-frame clones alone and is incomplete. The table lists around 19,000 clones, 89% of them singletons. The sample consisted of peripheral blood, taken 28 days after the second AZD1222 dose. Source of these receptors: an adult who received the AZD1222 COVID-19 vaccine. Both conserved end residues are part of each CDR3. Clone size is given for some rows only: seen once, a few or many times, or a class if the clone is expanded.

v_call clone_size cdr3_aa
TRBV5-1 . CASSLYEGRFPSGRASDYEQYF
TRBV7-3 few CASSPSGAYNSPLHF
TRBV19 . CATSGTGAQYSNQPQHF
TRBV19 . CASSMSRGQSPLHF
TRBV6-6 . CASSFPDGEQFF
TRBV4-1 . CASSQGRGYGYTF
TRBV18 . CASSAGTGSGIQYF
TRBV7-9 . CASSPQVGYNEQFF
TRBV5-1 . CASSSQVPGRFSGANVLTF
TRBV9 . CASSVGQGGYNEQFF
TRBV30 . CAWRGTSRYEQYF
TRBV25-1 . CASSEEGLAGTGETQYF
TRBV5-1 . CASSPNTGGYTF
TRBV4-1 . CASSLQGPSDTQYF
TRBV4-2 . CASSSREVGTDTQYF
TRBV5-1 . CASSLGGGSANTEAFF
TRBV2 . CASSRTGGFNSPLHF
TRBV5-1 . CASSLAGGNGTPRSYNEQFF
TRBV25-1 . CASTRGEGLTQYF
TRBV10-3 . CAISGMGHKNSPLHF
TRBV5-6 . CASSLGLGTANYGYTF
TRBV7-2 . CASTDPPGEQFF
TRBV5-5 . CASSPDRGREKLFF
TRBV6-1 . CASSEGGTRSYGYTF
TRBV5-1 . CASSPRDSGGPQYF
TRBV4-1 . CASSHLTAGEETQYF
TRBV19 . CASSMGRASGTEAFF
TRBV23-1 . CASSQPAGTYGYTF
TRBV3-1/TRBV3-2 . CASTGTGSTDTQYF
TRBV10-2 . CASSESPSSGEGRNEQFF
TRBV7-2 . CASSAQTGYQETQYF
TRBV5-1 . CASTPLGLVGEQYF
TRBV5-1 . CASSLVTSGRNNEQFF
TRBV6-5 . CASSYTGTGGPSF
TRBV11-3 once CASSRGQGNYNEQFF
TRBV7-3 few CASSKTGTSGETQYF
TRBV5-8 . CASSKRAAGGYTF
TRBV21-1 . CASSKAGGPHNEQFF
TRBV5-4 once CASSSPTATYEQYF
TRBV9 . CASSVQAANTGELFF
TRBV10-2 . CATSPAGGPGSQFF
TRBV30 . CAWDGISGNTIYF
TRBV12-3/TRBV12-4 once CASRDSGGYTF
TRBV18 . CASSPRRTNRRSEAEAFF
TRBV5-1 . CASTDTFTGTDTQYF
TRBV11-2 once CASSLSAQGAVGYTF
TRBV5-4 once CASSPTPGTANGYTF
TRBV18 . CASSPTGNTQYF